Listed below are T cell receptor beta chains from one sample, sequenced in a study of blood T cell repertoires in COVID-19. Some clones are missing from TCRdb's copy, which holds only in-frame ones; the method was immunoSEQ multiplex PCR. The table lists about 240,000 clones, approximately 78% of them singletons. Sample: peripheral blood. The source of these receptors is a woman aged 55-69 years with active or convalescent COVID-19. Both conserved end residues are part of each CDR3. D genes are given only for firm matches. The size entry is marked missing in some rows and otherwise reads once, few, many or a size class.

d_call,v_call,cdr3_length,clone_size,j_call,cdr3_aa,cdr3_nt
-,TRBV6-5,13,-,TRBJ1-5,CASRVTGNQPQHF,TGTGCCAGCAGAGTAACAGGGAATCAGCCCCAGCATTTT
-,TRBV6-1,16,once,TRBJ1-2,CASSDGGGGRSDGYTF,TGTGCCAGCAGTGATGGTGGCGGGGGGCGTTCGGACGGCTACACCTTC
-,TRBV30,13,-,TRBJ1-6,CAWSRTENSPLHF,TGTGCCTGGAGTAGGACAGAGAATTCACCCCTCCACTTT
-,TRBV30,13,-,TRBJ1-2,CAWSLAGGYGYTF,TGTGCCTGGAGCCTCGCGGGAGGCTATGGCTACACCTTC
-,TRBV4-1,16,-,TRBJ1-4,CASSRVTGATNEKLFF,TGCGCCAGCAGCCGGGTGACAGGTGCAACTAATGAAAAACTGTTTTTT
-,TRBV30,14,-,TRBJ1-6,CAWSRGQTNSPLHF,TGTGCCTGGAGTAGAGGACAGACTAATTCACCCCTCCACTTT
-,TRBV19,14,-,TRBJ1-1,CATRTTGKNTEAFF,TGTGCCACCCGTACGACAGGTAAGAACACTGAAGCTTTCTTT
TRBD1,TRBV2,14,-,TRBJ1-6,CASKETGQNSPLHF,TGTGCCAGCAAGGAGACGGGACAGAATTCACCCCTCCACTTT
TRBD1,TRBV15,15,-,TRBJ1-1,CATSRANRGATEAFF,TGTGCCACCAGCAGAGCGAACAGGGGGGCCACTGAAGCTTTCTTT
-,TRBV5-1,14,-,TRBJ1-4,CASSPREANEKLFF,TGCGCCAGCAGTCCCAGGGAGGCTAATGAAAAACTGTTTTTT
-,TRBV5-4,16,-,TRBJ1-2,CASSLVPGGGVYGYTF,TGTGCCAGCAGCTTGGTTCCCGGGGGGGGTGTCTATGGCTACACCTTC
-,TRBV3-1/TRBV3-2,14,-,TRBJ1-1,CASSQDLRITGAFF,TGTGCCAGCAGCCAAGACCTAAGAATTACCGGGGCTTTCTTT
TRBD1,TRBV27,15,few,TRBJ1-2,CASGPLDRINYGYTF,TGTGCCAGCGGTCCGCTGGACAGGATAAACTATGGCTACACCTTC
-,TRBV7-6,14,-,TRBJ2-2,CASSSRPGLGELFF,TGTGCCAGCAGCTCCAGACCGGGTCTCGGGGAGCTGTTTTTT
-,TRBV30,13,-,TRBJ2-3,CAWSTGITDTQYF,TGTGCCTGGAGTACAGGGATCACAGATACGCAGTATTTT
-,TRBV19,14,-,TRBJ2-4,CASSDSLAKNIQYF,TGTGCCAGTAGTGACAGCCTAGCCAAAAACATTCAGTACTTC
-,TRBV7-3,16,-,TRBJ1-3,CASSQGSVGSGNTIYF,TGTGCCAGCAGCCAGGGGTCAGTAGGCTCTGGAAACACCATATATTTT
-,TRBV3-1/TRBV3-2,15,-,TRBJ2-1,CASSQSRRINNEQFF,TGTGCCAGCAGCCAATCTAGAAGGATCAACAATGAGCAGTTCTTC
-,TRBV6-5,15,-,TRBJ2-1,CASSLSERIYNEQFF,TGTGCCAGCAGTTTAAGTGAGCGGATCTACAATGAGCAGTTCTTC
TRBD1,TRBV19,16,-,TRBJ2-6,CASSRQGSGGANVLTF,TGTGCCAGTAGTAGACAGGGATCTGGTGGGGCCAACGTCCTGACTTTC
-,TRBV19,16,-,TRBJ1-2,CASSATTGGANYGYTF,TGTGCCAGTAGTGCTACCACTGGGGGGGCGAACTATGGCTACACCTTC
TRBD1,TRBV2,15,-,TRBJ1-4,CASSPEQGGNEKLFF,TGTGCCAGCAGTCCCGAACAGGGGGGTAATGAAAAACTGTTTTTT
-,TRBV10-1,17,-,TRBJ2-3,CASSPWGGARGRDTQYF,TGCGCCAGCAGTCCGTGGGGGGGGGCGCGTGGGAGGGATACGCAGTATTTT
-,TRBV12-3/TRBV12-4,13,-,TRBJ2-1,CASSPILSVEQFF,TGTGCCAGCAGTCCCATCCTTAGCGTGGAGCAGTTCTTC
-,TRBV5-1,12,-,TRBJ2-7,CASSSTGVEQYF,TGCGCCAGCAGCTCTACAGGCGTCGAGCAGTACTTC
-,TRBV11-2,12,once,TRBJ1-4,CASAGVNEKLFF,TGTGCCAGCGCAGGGGTTAATGAAAAACTGTTTTTT
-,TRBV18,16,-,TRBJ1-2,CASSPSGGGANYGYTF,TGTGCCAGCTCGCCCTCCGGAGGCGGGGCTAACTATGGCTACACCTTC
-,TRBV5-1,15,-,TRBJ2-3,CASSPEGTSTDTQYF,TGCGCCAGCAGCCCAGAGGGTACCAGCACAGATACGCAGTATTTT
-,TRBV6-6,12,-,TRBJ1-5,CASSSPYQPQHF,TGTGCCAGCAGTTCTCCGTATCAGCCCCAGCATTTT
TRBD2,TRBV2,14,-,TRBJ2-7,CASSGLAGAYEQYF,TGTGCCAGCAGTGGGCTAGCGGGGGCCTACGAGCAGTACTTC
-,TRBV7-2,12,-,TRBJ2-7,CASSFGEREQYF,TGTGCCAGCAGCTTCGGGGAGCGGGAGCAGTACTTC
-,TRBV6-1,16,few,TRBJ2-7,CASSEASGNTPYEQYF,TGTGCCAGCAGTGAAGCTAGCGGTAACACGCCCTACGAGCAGTACTTC
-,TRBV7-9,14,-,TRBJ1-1,CASSLAATYTEAFF,TGTGCCAGCAGCTTAGCAGCGACGTACACTGAAGCTTTCTTT
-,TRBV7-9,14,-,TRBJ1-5,CASSDSGGSQPQHF,TGTGCCAGCAGCGACTCCGGAGGGTCCCAGCCCCAGCATTTT
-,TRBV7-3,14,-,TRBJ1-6,CASSLEAGISPLHF,TGTGCCAGCAGCTTAGAGGCAGGGATTTCACCCCTCCACTTT
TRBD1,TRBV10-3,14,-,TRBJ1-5,CAISAGTGIQPQHF,TGTGCCATCAGTGCCGGGACAGGGATTCAGCCCCAGCATTTT
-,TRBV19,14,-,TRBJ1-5,CASSNRVSNQPQHF,TGTGCCAGTTCTAACAGGGTTAGCAATCAGCCCCAGCATTTT
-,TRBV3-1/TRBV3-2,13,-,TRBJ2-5,CASSQATQETQYF,TGTGCCAGCAGCCAAGCTACCCAAGAGACCCAGTACTTC
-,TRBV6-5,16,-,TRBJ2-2,CASSYGPGLNTGELFF,TGTGCCAGCAGTTACGGGCCTGGGCTGAACACCGGGGAGCTGTTTTTT
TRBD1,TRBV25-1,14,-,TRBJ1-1,CASSLTGEDTEAFF,TGTGCCAGCAGCCTCACAGGGGAGGACACTGAAGCTTTCTTT